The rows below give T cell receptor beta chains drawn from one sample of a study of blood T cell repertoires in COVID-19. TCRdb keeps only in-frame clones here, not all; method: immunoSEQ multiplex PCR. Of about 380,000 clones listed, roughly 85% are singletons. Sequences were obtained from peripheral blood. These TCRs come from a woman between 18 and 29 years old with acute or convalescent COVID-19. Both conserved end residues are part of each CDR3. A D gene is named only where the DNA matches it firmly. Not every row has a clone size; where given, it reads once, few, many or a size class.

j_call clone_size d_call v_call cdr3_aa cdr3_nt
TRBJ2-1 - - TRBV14 CASAISYNEQFF TGTGCCAGCGCGATCTCCTACAATGAGCAGTTCTTC
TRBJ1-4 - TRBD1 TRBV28 CASRVSGQALNEKLFF TGTGCCAGCAGGGTGAGCGGACAGGCTCTTAATGAAAAACTGTTTTTT
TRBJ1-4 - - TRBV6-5 CASSSTGFELFF TGTGCCAGCAGTTCAACAGGTTTTGAACTGTTTTTT
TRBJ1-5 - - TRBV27 CASSWGGISNQPQHF TGTGCCAGCAGTTGGGGAGGAATAAGCAATCAGCCCCAGCATTTT
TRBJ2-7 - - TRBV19 CASSIQAPTYEQYF TGTGCCAGTAGTATCCAGGCGCCGACCTACGAGCAGTACTTC
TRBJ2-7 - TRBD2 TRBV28 CASSLGLAGDYEQYF TGTGCCAGCAGTTTAGGACTAGCGGGAGACTACGAGCAGTACTTC
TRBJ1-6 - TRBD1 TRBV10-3 CATEPGQGWSPLHF TGTGCCACTGAGCCTGGACAGGGTTGGTCACCCCTCCACTTT
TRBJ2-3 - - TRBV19 CAISRQASTDTQYF TGTGCCATCAGCCGACAGGCGAGCACAGATACGCAGTATTTT
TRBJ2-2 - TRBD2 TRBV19 CASSREGVPGAGELFF TGTGCCAGTAGCCGGGAGGGGGTTCCCGGCGCCGGGGAGCTGTTTTTT
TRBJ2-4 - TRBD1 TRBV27 CASSRQGAKNIQYF TGTGCCAGCAGCCGACAGGGGGCCAAAAACATTCAGTACTTC
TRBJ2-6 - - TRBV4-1 CASSQVRNSSGANVLTF TGCGCCAGCAGCCAAGTGAGGAACTCTTCCGGGGCCAACGTCCTGACTTTC
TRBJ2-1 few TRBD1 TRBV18 CASSRGTGSAVYEQFF TGTGCCAGCTCCCGAGGGACAGGCTCAGCGGTCTATGAGCAGTTCTTC
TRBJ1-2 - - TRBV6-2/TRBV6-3 CASSPGPTTYGYTF TGTGCCAGCAGTCCAGGCCCCACCACCTATGGCTACACCTTC
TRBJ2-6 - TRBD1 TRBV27 CASSPRTGGSGANVLTF TGTGCCAGCAGTCCACGGACAGGGGGCTCTGGGGCCAACGTCCTGACTTTC
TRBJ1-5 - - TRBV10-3 CAIKQDGNQPQHF TGTGCCATCAAGCAGGATGGCAATCAGCCCCAGCATTTT
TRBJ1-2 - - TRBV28 CASSLRGYTF TGTGCCAGCAGTTTACGTGGCTACACCTTC
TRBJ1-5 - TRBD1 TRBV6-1 CASSGGQGSSNQPQHF TGTGCCAGCAGTGGGGGACAGGGCTCTAGCAATCAGCCCCAGCATTTT
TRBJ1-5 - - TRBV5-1 CASSLIPGLYNQPQHF TGCGCCAGCAGCTTGATACCGGGACTGTACAATCAGCCCCAGCATTTT